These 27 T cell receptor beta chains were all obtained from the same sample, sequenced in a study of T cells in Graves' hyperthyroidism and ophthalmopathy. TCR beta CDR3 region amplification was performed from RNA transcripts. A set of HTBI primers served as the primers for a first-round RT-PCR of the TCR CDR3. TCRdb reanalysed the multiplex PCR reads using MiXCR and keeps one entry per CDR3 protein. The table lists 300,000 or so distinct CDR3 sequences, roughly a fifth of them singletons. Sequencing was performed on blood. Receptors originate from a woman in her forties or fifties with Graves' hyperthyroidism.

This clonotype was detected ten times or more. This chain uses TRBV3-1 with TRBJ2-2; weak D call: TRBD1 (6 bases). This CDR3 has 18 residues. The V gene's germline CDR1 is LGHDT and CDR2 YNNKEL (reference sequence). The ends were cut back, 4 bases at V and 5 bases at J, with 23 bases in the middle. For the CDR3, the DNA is TGTGCCAGCAGCCGAGTACAGGGCGGCCAAGGTTCGACCGGGGAGCTGTTTTTT. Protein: CASSRVQGGQGSTGELFF.

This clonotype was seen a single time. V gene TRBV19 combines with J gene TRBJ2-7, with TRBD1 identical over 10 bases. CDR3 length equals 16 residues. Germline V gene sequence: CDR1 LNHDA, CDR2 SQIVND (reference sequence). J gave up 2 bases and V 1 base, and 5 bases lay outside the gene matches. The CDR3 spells CASSIARGQGTYEQYF. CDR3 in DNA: TGTGCCAGTAGTATAGCAAGGGGACAGGGGACCTACGAGCAGTACTTC.

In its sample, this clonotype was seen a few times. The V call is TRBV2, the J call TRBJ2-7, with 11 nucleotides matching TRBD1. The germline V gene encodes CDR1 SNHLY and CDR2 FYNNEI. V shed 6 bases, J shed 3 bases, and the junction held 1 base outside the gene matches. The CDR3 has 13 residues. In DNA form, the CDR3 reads TGTGCCAGCAGAGGGACAGGGGGCTACGAGCAGTACTTC. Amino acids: CASRGTGGYEQYF.

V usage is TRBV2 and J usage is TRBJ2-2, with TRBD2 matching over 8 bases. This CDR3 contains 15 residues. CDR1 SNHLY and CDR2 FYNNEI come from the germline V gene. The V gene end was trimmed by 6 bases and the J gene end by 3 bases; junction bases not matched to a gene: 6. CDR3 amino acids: CASRGTSGDTGELFF. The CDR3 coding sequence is TGTGCCAGCAGAGGTACTAGCGGAGACACCGGGGAGCTGTTTTTT.

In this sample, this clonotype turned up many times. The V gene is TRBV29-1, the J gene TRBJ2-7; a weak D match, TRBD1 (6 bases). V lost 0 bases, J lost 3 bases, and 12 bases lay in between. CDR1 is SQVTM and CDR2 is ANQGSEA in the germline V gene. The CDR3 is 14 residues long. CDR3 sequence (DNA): TGCAGCGTTGAAGAGACCCGGGACAACTACGAGCAGTACTTC. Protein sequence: CSVEETRDNYEQYF.

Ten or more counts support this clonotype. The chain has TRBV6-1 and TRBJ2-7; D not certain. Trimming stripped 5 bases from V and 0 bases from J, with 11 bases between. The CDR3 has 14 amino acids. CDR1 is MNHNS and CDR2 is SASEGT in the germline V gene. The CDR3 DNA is TGTGCCAGCAGTACCTCTACAGCCTCCTACGAGCAGTACTTC. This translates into CASSTSTASYEQYF.

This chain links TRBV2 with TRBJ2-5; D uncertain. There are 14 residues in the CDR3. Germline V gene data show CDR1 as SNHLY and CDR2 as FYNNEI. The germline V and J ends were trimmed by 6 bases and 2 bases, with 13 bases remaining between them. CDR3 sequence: CASSLRRQQETQYF. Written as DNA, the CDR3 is TGTGCCAGCAGCTTACGCAGACAACAAGAGACCCAGTACTTC. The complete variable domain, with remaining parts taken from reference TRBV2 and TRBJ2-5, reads EPEVTQTPSHQVTQMGQEVILRCVPISNHLYFYWYRQILGQKVEFLVSFYNNEISEKSEIFDDQFSVERPDGSNFTLKIRSTKLEDSAMYFCASSLRRQQETQYFGPGTRLLVL.

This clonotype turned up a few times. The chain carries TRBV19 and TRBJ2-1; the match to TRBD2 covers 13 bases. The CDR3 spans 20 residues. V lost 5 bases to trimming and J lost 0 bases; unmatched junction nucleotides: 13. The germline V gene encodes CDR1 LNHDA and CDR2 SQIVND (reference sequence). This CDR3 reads CASSRSPLGLAGTSYNEQFF. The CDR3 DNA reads TGTGCCAGTAGTCGGAGCCCGCTGGGACTAGCGGGAACCTCCTACAATGAGCAGTTCTTC.

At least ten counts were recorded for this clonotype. The CDR3 bases are TGTGCCAGCAGTGAAAGGCTAGCGGGGAGGGATGAGCAGTTCTTC. It is translated as CASSERLAGRDEQFF. This chain joins TRBV2 and TRBJ2-1; 9 bases agree with TRBD2. The trim removed 2 bases at V and 8 bases at J, leaving 7 bases unmatched. Germline CDR1 is SNHLY and CDR2 is FYNNEI. CDR3 length: 15 amino acids.

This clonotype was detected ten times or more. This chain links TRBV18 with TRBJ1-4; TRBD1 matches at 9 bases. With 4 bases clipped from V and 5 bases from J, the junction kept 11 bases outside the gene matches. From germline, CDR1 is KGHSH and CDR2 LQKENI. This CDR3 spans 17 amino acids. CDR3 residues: CASSRDGAGTGNEKLFF. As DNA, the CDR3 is TGTGCCAGCTCACGAGATGGGGCCGGGACAGGGAATGAAAAACTGTTTTTT. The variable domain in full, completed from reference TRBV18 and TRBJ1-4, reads NAGVMQNPRHLVRRRGQEARLRCSPMKGHSHVYWYRQLPEEGLKFMVYLQKENIIDESGMPKERFSAEFPKEGPSILRIQQVVRGDSAAYFCASSRDGAGTGNEKLFFGSGTQLSVL.

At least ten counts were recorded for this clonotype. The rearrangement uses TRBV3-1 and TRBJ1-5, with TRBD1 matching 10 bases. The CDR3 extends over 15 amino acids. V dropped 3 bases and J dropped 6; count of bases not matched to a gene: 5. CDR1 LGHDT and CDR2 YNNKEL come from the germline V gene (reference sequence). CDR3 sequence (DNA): TGTGCCAGCAGCCAGACAGGGGGCGGAGGTCAGCCCCAGCATTTT. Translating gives CASSQTGGGGQPQHF.

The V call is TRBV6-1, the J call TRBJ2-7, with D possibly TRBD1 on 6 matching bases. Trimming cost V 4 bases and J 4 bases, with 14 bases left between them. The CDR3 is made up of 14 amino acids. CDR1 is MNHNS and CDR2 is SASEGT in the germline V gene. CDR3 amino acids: CASSAYRAGYEQYF. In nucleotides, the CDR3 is TGTGCCAGCAGTGCGTACAGGGCCGGATACGAGCAGTACTTC.

As DNA, the CDR3 is TGCGCCAGCAGCCAAGCGCCGACAAGCTCCTACGAGCAGTACTTC. The encoded protein is CASSQAPTSSYEQYF. The chain couples TRBV4-1 to TRBJ2-7; D gene unclear. Germline V gene data show CDR1 as MGHRA and CDR2 as YSYEKL. Trimming left V 1 base short and J 0 bases short, with 10 bases between. There are 15 residues in the CDR3.

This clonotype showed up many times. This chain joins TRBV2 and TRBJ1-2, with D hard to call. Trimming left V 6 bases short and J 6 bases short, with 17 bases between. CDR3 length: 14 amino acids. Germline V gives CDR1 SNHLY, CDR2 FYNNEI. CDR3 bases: TGTGCCAGCAGGGCCGGCTCCACGGATGATGGCTACACCTTC. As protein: CASRAGSTDDGYTF.

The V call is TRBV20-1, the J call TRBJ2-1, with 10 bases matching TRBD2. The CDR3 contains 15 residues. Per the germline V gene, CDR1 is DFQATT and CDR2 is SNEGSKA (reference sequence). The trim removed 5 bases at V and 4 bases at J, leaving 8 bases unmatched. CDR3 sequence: CSAWRTSGIYNEQFF. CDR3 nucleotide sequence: TGCAGTGCTTGGAGAACTAGCGGGATATACAATGAGCAGTTCTTC.

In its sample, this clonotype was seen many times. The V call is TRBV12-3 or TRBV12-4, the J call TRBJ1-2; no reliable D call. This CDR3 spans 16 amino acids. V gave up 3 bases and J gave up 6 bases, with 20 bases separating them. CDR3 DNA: TGTGCCAGCAGTTTGAGACTCTTTGGGGATAGTGATGGCTACACCTTC. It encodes CASSLRLFGDSDGYTF.

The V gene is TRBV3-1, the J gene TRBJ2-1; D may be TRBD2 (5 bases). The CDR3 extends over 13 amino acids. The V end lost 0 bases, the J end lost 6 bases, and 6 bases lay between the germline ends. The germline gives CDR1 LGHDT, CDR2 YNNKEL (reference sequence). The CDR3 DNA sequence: TGTGCCAGCAGCCAAGACGAGGGCAATGAGCAGTTCTTC. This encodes CASSQDEGNEQFF.

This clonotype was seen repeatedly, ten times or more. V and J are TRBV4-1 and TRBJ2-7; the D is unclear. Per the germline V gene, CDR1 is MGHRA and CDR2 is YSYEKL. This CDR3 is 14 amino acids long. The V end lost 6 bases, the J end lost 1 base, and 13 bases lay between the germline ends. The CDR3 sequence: CASSPELHSYEQYF. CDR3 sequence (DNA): TGCGCCAGCAGTCCCGAACTTCATTCCTACGAGCAGTACTTC.

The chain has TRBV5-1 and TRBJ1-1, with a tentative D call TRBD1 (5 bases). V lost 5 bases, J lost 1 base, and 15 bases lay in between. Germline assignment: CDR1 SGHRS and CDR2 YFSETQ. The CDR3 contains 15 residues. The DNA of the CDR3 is TGCGCCAGCAGAAGCGCCCGAGGACAGAACACTGAAGCTTTCTTT. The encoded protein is CASRSARGQNTEAFF.

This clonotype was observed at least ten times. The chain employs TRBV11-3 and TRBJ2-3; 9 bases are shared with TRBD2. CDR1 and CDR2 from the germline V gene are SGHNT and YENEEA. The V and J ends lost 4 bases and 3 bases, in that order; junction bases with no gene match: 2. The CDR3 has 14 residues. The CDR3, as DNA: TGTGCCAGCAGCTGGGGACTAGCAACAGATACGCAGTATTTT. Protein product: CASSWGLATDTQYF.

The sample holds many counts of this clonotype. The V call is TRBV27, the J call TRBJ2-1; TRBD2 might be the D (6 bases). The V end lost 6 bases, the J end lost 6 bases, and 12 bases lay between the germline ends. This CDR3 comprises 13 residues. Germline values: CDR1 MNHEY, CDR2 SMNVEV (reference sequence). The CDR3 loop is CASRPLGGNEQFF. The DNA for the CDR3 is TGTGCCAGCAGACCCTTGGGGGGCAATGAGCAGTTCTTC.

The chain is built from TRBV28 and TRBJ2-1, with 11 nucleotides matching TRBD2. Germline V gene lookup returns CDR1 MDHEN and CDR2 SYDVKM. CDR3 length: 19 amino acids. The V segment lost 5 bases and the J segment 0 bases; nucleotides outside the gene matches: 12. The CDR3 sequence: CASSGLAGQGGLSYNEQFF. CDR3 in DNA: TGTGCCAGCAGTGGACTAGCGGGCCAAGGGGGGCTCTCCTACAATGAGCAGTTCTTC. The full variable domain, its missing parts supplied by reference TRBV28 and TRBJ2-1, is DVKVTQSSRYLVKRTGEKVFLECVQDMDHENMFWYRQDPGLGLRLIYFSYDVKMKEKGDIPEGYSVSREKKERFSLILESASTNQTSMYLCASSGLAGQGGLSYNEQFFGPGTRLTVL.

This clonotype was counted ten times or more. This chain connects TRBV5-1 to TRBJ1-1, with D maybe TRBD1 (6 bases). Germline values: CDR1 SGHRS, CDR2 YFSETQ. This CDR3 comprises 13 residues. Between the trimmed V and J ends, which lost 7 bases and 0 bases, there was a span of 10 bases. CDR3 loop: CASHRDMNTEAFF. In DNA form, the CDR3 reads TGCGCCAGCCACAGGGATATGAACACTGAAGCTTTCTTT.

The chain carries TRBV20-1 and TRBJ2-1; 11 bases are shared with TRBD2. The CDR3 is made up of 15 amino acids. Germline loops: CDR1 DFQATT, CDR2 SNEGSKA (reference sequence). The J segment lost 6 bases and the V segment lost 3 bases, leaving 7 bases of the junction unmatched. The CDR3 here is CSASDSGRAGNEQFF. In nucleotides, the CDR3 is TGCAGTGCTAGTGATAGCGGGAGGGCCGGCAATGAGCAGTTCTTC.

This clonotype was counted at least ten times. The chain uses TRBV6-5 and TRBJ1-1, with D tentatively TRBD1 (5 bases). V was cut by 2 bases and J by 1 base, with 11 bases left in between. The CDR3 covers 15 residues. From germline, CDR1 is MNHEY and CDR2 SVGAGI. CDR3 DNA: TGTGCCAGCAGTTACAGGGGACTCAAGAACACTGAAGCTTTCTTT. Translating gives CASSYRGLKNTEAFF.

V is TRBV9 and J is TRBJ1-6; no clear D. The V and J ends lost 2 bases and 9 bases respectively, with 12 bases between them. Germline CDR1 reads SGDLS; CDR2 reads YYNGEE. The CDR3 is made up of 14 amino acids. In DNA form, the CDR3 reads TGTGCCAGCAGCGTTGATGACATGGGTTCACCCCTCCACTTT. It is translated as CASSVDDMGSPLHF. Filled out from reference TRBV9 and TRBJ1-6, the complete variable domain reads DSGVTQTPKHLITATGQRVTLRCSPRSGDLSVYWYQQSLDQGLQFLIQYYNGEERAKGNILERFSAQQFPDLHSELNLSSLELGDSALYFCASSVDDMGSPLHFGNGTRLTVT.

CDR3: CASSFSGGQETQYF. In DNA form, the CDR3 reads TGTGCCAGCAGCTTCTCTGGCGGGCAAGAGACCCAGTACTTC. The rearrangement joins TRBV7-2 to TRBJ2-5; D is possibly TRBD2 (5 bases). Germline CDR1 reads SGHTA; CDR2 reads FQGNSA. Trimming left V 3 bases short and J 2 bases short, with 10 bases between. The CDR3 extends over 14 amino acids.